The entry below describes one TCR beta chain. This clone was detected a few times. What antigen it recognizes has not been identified. Per-nucleotide qualities are absent, and no much larger clonotype sits a single base away. This entry belongs to a study of PD-1 blockade in classical Hodgkin lymphoma (dated by TCRdb to about 2020). Describing the broader study: Nivolumab dosing was 3 mg/kg intravenously every 2 weeks, continuing until either disease progression or unacceptable toxicity. To define a peripheral blood immune signature of response to PD-1 blockade in classical Hodgkin lymphoma, the study combined TCR beta sequencing with CyTOF. The investigation overall reported the following: Trial patients achieving complete response had baseline diversity similar to newly diagnosed patients, whereas partial responders and progressors had significantly lower diversity. Lower diversity was seen in patients whose nivolumab began less than 1 year after ASCT, and these patients were left out of later analyses so that immune reconstitution would not confound the results. Baseline TCR diversity was reported to be lower in newly diagnosed patients than in healthy donors and to be lower still in relapsed/refractory patients. A significant rise by C4D1 was seen in CD4+ but not CD8+ TCR diversity (p=0.0027 vs p=0.16), with the rise being most apparent in complete responders (p=0.02). The study was restricted to a single clinical trial cohort, and the causes of repertoire differences, possibly disease activity or prior therapy, were left undefined.

Measured from the cysteine to the phenylalanine, the CDR3 is 17 residues long. The read is trimmed to its CDR3 DNA, 51 bases read in frame from base 1. V loses 4 bases at its end and J loses 0 bases; junction bases beyond the gene matches: 6. The germline V gene encodes CDR1 MGHRA and CDR2 YSYEKL. The sample's time point label, decoded: cycle 1 day 1 (C1D1), immediately before nivolumab initiation. Every trial patient had relapsed after autologous stem cell transplantation, and cohorts A, B and C differed in prior brentuximab vedotin exposure. The trial cohort comprised 60 or so patients with relapsed/refractory classical Hodgkin lymphoma whose best overall responses were complete response, partial response or progressive disease. In the multi-cohort phase II CheckMate 205 trial, trial patients received single-agent nivolumab. Best overall response was determined by an independent review committee according to the 2007 International Working Group response criteria. Trial PBMCs were collected immediately before nivolumab initiation (C1D1) and during therapy at cycle 2 day 1 and cycle 4 day 1. After peripheral blood was drawn into 8 mL Vacutainer Cell Preparation Tubes, PBMCs were isolated by centrifugation and then cryopreserved.

Genomic DNA was extracted with the Qiagen DNeasy kit from unsorted PBMCs and from negatively selected CD4+ and CD8+ fractions. TCR beta CDR3 regions were amplified by immunoSEQ multiplex PCR using primers annealing to V and J segments. A synthetic immune receptor repertoire was used to minimize amplification bias, and remaining bias was computationally removed after sequencing. In the original analysis: Custom Python scripts were used to quantify repertoire diversity as the Shannon entropy index. The unsorted, CD4+ and CD8+ repertoires were each analyzed separately, with the exception of combined analyses, where CD4+ and CD8+ sequences were merged in silico. Clonal expansion was defined as at least a 2-fold frequency increase after treatment relative to C1D1, with a pseudocount of 0.5 for undetected baseline clones. Singleton clones were defined as clones with 0 or 1 copy at C1D1, and non-singleton clones were defined as clones with 2 or more copies. Clones expanded in unsorted samples were assigned a CD4+, CD8+ or unknown annotation through matching of protein sequences in sorted samples from the same patient. Wilcoxon tests on paired samples were used to test diversity changes from C1D1 to C4D1. Not all clones reach the TCRdb copy of this immuneACCESS table, which keeps in-frame sequences only. Checked studies attribute under half of the gap to unresolved V genes and leave the rest unexplained. That table supplies the V and J calls and clone size; D and trimming were determined from the DNA. Across this sample there are under 65,000 clones, with around 87% seen only once. The top ten clones comprise about 15% of the sample.

The input for sequencing was peripheral blood mononuclear cells (PBMCs), taken at baseline. Recombination linked TRBV4-1 to TRBJ1-6; 7 central nucleotides agree with TRBD1. This clonotype originated in a human donor with classical Hodgkin lymphoma. The DNA sequence follows: TGCGCCAGCAGCCCCACAGGGGTGGACTCCTATAATTCACCCCTCCACTTT. Translation gives CASSPTGVDSYNSPLHF.